This TCR beta chain was sequenced in a study of CD8 T cells in Susac syndrome. V was shortened by 6 bases and J by 4 bases, with 23 bases between the two germline ends. This CDR3 spans 17 amino acids. Random hexamers were used to reverse transcribe roughly 0.45 to 1 ug of RNA. Amplification of TCR beta CDR3 was carried out by immunoSEQ multiplex PCR, which covered 54 Vbeta and 13 Jbeta segments. TCRdb independently ran MiXCR on the immunoSEQ multiplex PCR reads; one entry per CDR3 protein. The data show more than 200,000 distinct CDR3 sequences, with around 93% seen just once and around 0.07% held by the top ten. TCR beta sequencing covered blood CD8+ and CD4+ T cells. Multiple sclerosis controls were treatment-naive patients with stable or active relapsing-remitting disease.

V usage is TRBV12-3 or TRBV12-4 and J usage is TRBJ2-3; D could derive from TRBD1 or TRBD2 (6 bases each). Sequenced input: CD4+ T cells from PBMCs. The source is a human donor with multiple sclerosis. CDR3 protein: CASSTPARGRGPDTQYF. CDR3 nucleotide sequence: TGTGCCAGCAGCACCCCGGCTAGGGGACGGGGGCCAGATACGCAGTATTTT.